This T cell receptor (beta chain) was observed in a study of control samples from healthy donors and cancer patients. Libraries were prepared by immunoSEQ multiplex PCR; TCRdb keeps only in-frame clonotypes and omits some of them. The sample carries about 170,000 clones, around 90% recorded once. The CDR3 totals 14 residues. Germline CDR1 is SGHAT and CDR2 is FQNNGV. Trimming cost V 2 bases and J 3 bases; bases outside gene matches: 3. The chain couples TRBV11-2 to TRBJ2-7; 8 nucleotides line up with TRBD1. The sequence was collected from a man aged 25 to 40 in good health. The specimen sequenced was blood. CDR3 nucleotide sequence: TGTGCCAGCAGCTTAACGGGACAGGACTACGAGCAGTACTTC. As protein: CASSLTGQDYEQYF.